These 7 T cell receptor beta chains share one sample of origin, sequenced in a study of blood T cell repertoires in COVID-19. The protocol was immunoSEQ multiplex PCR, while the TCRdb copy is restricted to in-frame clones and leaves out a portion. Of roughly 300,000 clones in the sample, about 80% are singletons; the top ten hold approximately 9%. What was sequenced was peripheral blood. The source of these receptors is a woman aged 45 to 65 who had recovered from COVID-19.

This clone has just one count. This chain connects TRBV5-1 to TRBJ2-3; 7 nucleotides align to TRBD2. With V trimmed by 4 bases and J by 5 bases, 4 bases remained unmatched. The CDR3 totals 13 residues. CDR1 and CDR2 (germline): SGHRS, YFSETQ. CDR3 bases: TGCGCCAGCAGCCCGGGGGGAAGAGATACGCAGTATTTT. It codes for CASSPGGRDTQYF.

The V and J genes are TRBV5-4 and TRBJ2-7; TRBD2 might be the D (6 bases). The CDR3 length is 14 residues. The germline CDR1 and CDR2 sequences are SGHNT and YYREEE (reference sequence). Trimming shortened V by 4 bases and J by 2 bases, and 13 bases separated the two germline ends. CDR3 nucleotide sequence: TGTGCCAGCAGCCGACGGAGGGCCCCCTACGAGCAGTACTTC. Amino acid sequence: CASSRRRAPYEQYF.

The CDR3 region is CASSPMGQAEEKLFF. The CDR3 nucleotides read TGTGCCAGCAGTCCGATGGGACAGGCCGAGGAAAAACTGTTTTTT. This chain joins TRBV28 and TRBJ1-4; TRBD1 aligns across 8 bases. The V gene end was trimmed by 5 bases and the J gene end by 8 bases; junction bases not matched to a gene: 10. Germline V CDR1 and CDR2: MDHEN, SYDVKM. There are 15 residues in the CDR3.

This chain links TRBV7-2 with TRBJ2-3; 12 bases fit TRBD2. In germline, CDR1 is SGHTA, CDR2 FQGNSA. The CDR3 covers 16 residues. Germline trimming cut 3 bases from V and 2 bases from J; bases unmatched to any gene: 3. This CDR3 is CASSFGLAGHTDTQYF. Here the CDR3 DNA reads TGTGCCAGCAGCTTCGGACTAGCGGGACACACAGATACGCAGTATTTT.

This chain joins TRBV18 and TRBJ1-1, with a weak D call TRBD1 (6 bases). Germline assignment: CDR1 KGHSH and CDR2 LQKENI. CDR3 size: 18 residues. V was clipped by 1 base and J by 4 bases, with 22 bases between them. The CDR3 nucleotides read TGTGCCAGCTCACCACAGGCCCCACAGGGCCAGGTGGGCACTGAAGCTTTCTTT. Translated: CASSPQAPQGQVGTEAFF.

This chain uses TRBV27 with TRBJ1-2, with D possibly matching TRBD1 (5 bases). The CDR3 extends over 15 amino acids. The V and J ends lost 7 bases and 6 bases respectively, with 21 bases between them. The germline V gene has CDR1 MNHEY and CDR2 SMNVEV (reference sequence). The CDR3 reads CASTPFGSGNNGYTF. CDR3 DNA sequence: TGTGCCAGCACACCCTTTGGTTCAGGGAATAATGGCTACACCTTC.

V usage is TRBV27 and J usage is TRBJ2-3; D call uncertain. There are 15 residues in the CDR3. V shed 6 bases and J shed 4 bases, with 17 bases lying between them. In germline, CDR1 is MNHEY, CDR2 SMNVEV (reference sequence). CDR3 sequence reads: CASRPVVGSSDTQYF. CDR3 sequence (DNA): TGTGCCAGCAGGCCCGTCGTTGGTAGCTCAGATACGCAGTATTTT.